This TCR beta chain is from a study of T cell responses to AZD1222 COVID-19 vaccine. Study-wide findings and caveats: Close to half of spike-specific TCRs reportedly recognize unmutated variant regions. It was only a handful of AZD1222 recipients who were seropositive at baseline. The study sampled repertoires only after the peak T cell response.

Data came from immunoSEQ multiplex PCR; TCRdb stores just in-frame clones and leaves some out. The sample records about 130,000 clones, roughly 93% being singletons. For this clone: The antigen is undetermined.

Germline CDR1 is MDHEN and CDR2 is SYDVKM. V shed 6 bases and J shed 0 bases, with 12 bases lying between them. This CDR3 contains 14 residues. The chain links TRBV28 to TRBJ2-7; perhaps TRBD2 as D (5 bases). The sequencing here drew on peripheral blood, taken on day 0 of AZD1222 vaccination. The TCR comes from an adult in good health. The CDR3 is CASRSSGSSYEQYF. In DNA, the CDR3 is TGTGCCAGCAGATCCAGCGGATCCTCCTACGAGCAGTACTTC.